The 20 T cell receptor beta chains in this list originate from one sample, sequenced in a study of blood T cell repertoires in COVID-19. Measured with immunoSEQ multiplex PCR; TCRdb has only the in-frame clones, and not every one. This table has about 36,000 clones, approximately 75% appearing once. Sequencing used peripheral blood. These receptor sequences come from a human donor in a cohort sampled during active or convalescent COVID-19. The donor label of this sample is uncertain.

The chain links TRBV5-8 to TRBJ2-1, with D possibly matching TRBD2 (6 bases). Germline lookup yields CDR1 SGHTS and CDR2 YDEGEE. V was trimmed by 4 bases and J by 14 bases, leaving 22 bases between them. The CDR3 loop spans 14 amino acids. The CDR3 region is CASSRTMTRLAEFF. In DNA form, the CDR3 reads TGTGCCAGCAGCCGTACCATGACTAGACTCGCTGAGTTCTTC.

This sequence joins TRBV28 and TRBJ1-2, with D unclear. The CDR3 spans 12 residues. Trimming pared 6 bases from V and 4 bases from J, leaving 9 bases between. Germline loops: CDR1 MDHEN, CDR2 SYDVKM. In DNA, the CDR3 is TGTGCCAGCAGAACAACCGCCTATGGCTACACCTTC. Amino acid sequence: CASRTTAYGYTF.

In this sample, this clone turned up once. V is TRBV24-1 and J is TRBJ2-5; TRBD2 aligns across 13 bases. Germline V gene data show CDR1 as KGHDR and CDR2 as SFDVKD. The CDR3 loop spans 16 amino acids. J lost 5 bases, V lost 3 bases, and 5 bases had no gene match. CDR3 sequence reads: CATSDQGLAGAETQYF. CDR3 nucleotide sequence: TGTGCCACCAGTGATCAAGGACTAGCGGGAGCGGAGACCCAGTACTTC.

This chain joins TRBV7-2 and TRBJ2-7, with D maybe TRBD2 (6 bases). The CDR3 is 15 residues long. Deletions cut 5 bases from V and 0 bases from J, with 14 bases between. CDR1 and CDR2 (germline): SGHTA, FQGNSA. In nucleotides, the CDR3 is TGTGCCAGCAGCGTGGGGACTTTCCGCTCCTACGAGCAGTACTTC. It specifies CASSVGTFRSYEQYF.

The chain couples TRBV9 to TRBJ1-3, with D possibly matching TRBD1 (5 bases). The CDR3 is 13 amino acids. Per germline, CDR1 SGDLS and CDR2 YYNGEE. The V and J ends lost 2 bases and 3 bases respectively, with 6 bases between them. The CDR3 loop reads CASSVDSGNTIYF. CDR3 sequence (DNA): TGTGCCAGCAGCGTCGACAGTGGAAACACCATATATTTT.

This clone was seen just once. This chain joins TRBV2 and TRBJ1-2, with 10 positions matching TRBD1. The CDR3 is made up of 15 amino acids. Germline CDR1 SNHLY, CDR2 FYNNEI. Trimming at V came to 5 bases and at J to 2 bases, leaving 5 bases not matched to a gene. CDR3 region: CASSQDRGLNYGYTF. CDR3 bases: TGTGCCAGCAGTCAAGACAGGGGGCTCAACTATGGCTACACCTTC.

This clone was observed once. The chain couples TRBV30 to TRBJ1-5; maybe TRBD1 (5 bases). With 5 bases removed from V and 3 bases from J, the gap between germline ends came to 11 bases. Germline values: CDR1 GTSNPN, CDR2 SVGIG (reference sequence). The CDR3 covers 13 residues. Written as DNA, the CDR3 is TGTGCCTGGTCTCGGGACTTCAATCAGCCCCAGCATTTT. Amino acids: CAWSRDFNQPQHF.

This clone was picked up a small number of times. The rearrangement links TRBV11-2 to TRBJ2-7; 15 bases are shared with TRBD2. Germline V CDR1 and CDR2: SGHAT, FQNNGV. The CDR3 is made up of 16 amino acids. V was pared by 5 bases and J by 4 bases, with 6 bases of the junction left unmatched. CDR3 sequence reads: CASSPGTSGRLYEQYF. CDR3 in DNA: TGTGCCAGCAGCCCCGGGACTAGCGGGAGGTTATACGAGCAGTACTTC.

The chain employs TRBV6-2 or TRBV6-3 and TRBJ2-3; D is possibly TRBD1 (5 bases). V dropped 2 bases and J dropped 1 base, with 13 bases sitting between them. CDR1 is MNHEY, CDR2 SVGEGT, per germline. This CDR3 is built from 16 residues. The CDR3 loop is CASSYASDRGTDTQYF. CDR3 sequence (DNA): TGTGCCAGCAGTTACGCGTCCGACAGAGGCACAGATACGCAGTATTTT.

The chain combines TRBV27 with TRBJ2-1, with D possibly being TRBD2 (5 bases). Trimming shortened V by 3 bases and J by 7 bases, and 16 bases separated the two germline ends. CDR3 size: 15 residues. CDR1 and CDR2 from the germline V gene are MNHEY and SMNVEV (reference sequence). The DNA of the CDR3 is TGTGCCAGCAGTTTTCTTTCAGCGGAAGTAAATGAGCAGTTCTTC. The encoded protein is CASSFLSAEVNEQFF.

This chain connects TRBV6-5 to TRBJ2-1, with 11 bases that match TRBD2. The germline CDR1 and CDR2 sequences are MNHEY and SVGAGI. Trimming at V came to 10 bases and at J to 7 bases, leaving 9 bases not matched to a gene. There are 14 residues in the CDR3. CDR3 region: CATTRLAGKNEQFF. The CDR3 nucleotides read TGTGCCACCACGAGACTAGCGGGAAAGAATGAGCAGTTCTTC.

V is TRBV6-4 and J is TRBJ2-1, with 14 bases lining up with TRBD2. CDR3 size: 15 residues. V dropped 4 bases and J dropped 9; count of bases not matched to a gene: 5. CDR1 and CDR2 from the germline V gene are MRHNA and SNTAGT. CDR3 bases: TGTGCCAGCAGTGGACTAGCGGGAGGGCATGGTGAGCAGTTCTTC. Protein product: CASSGLAGGHGEQFF.

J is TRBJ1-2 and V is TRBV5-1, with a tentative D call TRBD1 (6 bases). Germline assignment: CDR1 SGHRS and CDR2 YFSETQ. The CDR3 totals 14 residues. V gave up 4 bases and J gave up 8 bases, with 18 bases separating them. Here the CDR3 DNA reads TGCGCCAGCAGCCCGAATTTACAGGGCCAAGGCTACACCTTC. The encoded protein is CASSPNLQGQGYTF.

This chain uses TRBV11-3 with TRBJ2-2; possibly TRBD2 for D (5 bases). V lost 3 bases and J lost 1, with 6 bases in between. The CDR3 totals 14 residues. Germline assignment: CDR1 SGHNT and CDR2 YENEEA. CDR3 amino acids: CASSFGENTGELFF. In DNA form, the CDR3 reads TGTGCCAGCAGCTTCGGGGAGAACACCGGGGAGCTGTTTTTT.

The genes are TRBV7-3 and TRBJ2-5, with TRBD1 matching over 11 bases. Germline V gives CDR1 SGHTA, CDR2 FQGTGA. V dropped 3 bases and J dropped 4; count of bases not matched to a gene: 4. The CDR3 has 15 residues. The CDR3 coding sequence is TGTGCCAGCAGCTTGTCCGGGACAGGGGGAGAGACCCAGTACTTC. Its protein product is CASSLSGTGGETQYF.

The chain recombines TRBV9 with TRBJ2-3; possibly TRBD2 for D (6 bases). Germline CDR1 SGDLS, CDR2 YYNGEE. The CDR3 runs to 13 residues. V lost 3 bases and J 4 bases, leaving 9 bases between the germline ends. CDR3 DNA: TGTGCCAGCAGCGGGAGGGCCCCAGATACGCAGTATTTT. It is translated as CASSGRAPDTQYF. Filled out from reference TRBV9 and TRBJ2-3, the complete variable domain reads DSGVTQTPKHLITATGQRVTLRCSPRSGDLSVYWYQQSLDQGLQFLIQYYNGEERAKGNILERFSAQQFPDLHSELNLSSLELGDSALYFCASSGRAPDTQYFGPGTRLTVL.

Here the CDR3 DNA reads TGTGCCAGCAGCAGACACAACAATGAGCAGTTCTTC. Translation: CASSRHNNEQFF. The chain joins TRBV11-3 to TRBJ2-1; D not resolved. The ends were cut back, 5 bases at V and 5 bases at J, with 7 bases in the middle. The germline CDR1 and CDR2 sequences are SGHNT and YENEEA. This CDR3 has 12 residues.

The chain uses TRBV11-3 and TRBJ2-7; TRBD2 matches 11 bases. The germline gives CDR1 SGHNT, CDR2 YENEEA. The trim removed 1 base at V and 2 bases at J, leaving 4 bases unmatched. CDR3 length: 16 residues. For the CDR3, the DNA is TGTGCCAGCAGCTTAGGACTAGCGGGACCCACCTACGAGCAGTACTTC. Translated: CASSLGLAGPTYEQYF.

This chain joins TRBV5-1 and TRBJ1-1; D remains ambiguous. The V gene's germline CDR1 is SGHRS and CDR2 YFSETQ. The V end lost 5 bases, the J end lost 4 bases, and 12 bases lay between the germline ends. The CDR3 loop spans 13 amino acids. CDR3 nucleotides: TGCGCCAGCAGTTCACAATCAGGCACTGAAGCTTTCTTT. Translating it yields CASSSQSGTEAFF.

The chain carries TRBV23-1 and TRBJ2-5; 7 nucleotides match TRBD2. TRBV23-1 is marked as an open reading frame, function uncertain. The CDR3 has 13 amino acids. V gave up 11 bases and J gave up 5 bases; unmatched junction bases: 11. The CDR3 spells CASPGGSGETQYF. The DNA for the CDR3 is TGCGCCTCGCCGGGCGGGAGCGGGGAGACCCAGTACTTC.